This is a list of T cell receptor beta chains from one sample in a study of blood T cell repertoires in COVID-19. Sequencing was performed with immunoSEQ multiplex PCR; in TCRdb, only in-frame clones are kept and a portion is missing. The sample records some 24,000 clones, around 86% being singletons. The material sequenced was peripheral blood. The receptors stem from a man in his 70s with acute or convalescent COVID-19. Both conserved end residues are part of each CDR3. A D gene is named only where the DNA matches it firmly. Some rows mark clone size as missing; the rest say once, few, many or name a class of expanded clone.

j_call,d_call,clone_size,v_call,cdr3_aa,cdr3_nt
TRBJ1-5,TRBD1,few,TRBV6-5,CASSITGEGQPQHF,TGTGCCAGCAGCATCACAGGGGAAGGACAGCCCCAGCATTTT
TRBJ1-2,.,.,TRBV4-2,CASSQVGGQNYGYTF,TGTGCCAGCAGCCAAGTAGGCGGACAGAACTATGGCTACACCTTC
TRBJ2-1,.,few,TRBV5-1,CASSLAVAGQGNEQFF,TGCGCCAGCAGCTTGGCCGTAGCGGGACAGGGCAATGAGCAGTTCTTC
TRBJ1-1,.,.,TRBV27,CASSFLGEAFF,TGTGCCAGCAGTTTCCTAGGTGAAGCTTTCTTT
TRBJ2-7,TRBD2,.,TRBV6-5,CASAGGYNYEQYF,TGTGCCAGCGCGGGGGGATACAATTACGAGCAGTACTTC
TRBJ2-2,TRBD2,.,TRBV5-6,CASSLESGASGRTGELFF,TGTGCCAGCAGCTTGGAGTCGGGGGCTAGCGGGAGGACCGGGGAGCTGTTTTTT
TRBJ1-1,TRBD1,few,TRBV15,CATGQGLQPIFDTEAFF,TGTGCCACCGGACAGGGGCTTCAACCAATATTTGACACTGAAGCTTTCTTT
TRBJ1-2,TRBD1,.,TRBV7-8,CASNLEDRANGYTF,TGTGCCAGCAACTTAGAGGACAGGGCGAATGGCTACACCTTC
TRBJ2-1,TRBD1,.,TRBV11-3,CASSFATGAYNEQFF,TGTGCCAGCAGCTTCGCGACAGGGGCTTACAATGAGCAGTTCTTC
TRBJ2-7,.,.,TRBV15,CATSRGGEKVDEQYF,TGTGCCACCAGCAGAGGGGGAGAAAAAGTGGACGAGCAGTACTTC
TRBJ2-3,.,.,TRBV5-1,CASSLSAAGDTQYF,TGCGCCAGCAGCTTGTCTGCAGCCGGGGATACGCAGTATTTT
TRBJ1-1,.,.,TRBV18,CASSSGTGMNTEAFF,TGTGCCAGCTCATCAGGTACAGGGATGAACACTGAAGCTTTCTTT
TRBJ2-3,.,.,TRBV9,CASSVLLLDTQYF,TGTGCCAGCAGCGTCCTTCTCTTAGATACGCAGTATTTT
TRBJ2-7,TRBD1,.,TRBV5-6,CASSSAEGASYEQYF,TGTGCCAGCAGCTCCGCCGAGGGGGCTTCCTACGAGCAGTACTTC
TRBJ2-3,.,.,TRBV24-1,CATSGSTGGPDTQYF,TGTGCCACCAGTGGCTCGACAGGCGGACCAGATACGCAGTATTTT
TRBJ2-7,TRBD2,.,TRBV7-2,CASSLFLAGTYEQYF,TGTGCCAGCAGCTTGTTCTTAGCGGGAACCTACGAGCAGTACTTC
TRBJ2-1,.,.,TRBV10-2,CASSEIASYNEQFF,TGCGCCAGCAGTGAAATAGCTTCCTACAATGAGCAGTTCTTC
TRBJ2-7,TRBD1,.,TRBV4-3,CASSQDTGTGPAYEQYF,TGCGCCAGCAGCCAAGATACCGGGACAGGGCCGGCCTACGAGCAGTACTTC
TRBJ2-7,.,.,TRBV18,CASSPVSGGGSFKGEQYF,TGTGCCAGCTCACCAGTCTCTGGGGGCGGAAGTTTTAAGGGCGAGCAGTACTTC
TRBJ1-2,TRBD1,.,TRBV4-2,CASSQGGDRANYGYTF,TGTGCCAGCAGCCAAGGGGGGGACAGAGCTAACTATGGCTACACCTTC
TRBJ2-5,.,.,TRBV18,CASSPRAGKETQYF,TGTGCCAGCTCACCACGGGCAGGCAAAGAGACCCAGTACTTC
TRBJ2-3,TRBD1,.,TRBV6-5,CASKSYRGEDTQYF,TGTGCCAGCAAAAGCTACAGGGGAGAAGATACGCAGTATTTT
TRBJ2-1,TRBD2,hyperexpanded,TRBV7-8,CASSLWGTSRGDEQFF,TGTGCCAGCAGCTTATGGGGGACTAGTCGAGGCGATGAGCAGTTCTTC
TRBJ1-6,.,.,TRBV19,CASHFGGDSPLHF,TGTGCCAGCCACTTTGGAGGGGATTCACCCCTCCACTTT
TRBJ1-4,TRBD1,.,TRBV6-5,CASSRQGNEKLFF,TGTGCCAGCAGCCGACAGGGGAATGAAAAACTGTTTTTT
TRBJ2-1,TRBD2,once,TRBV6-4,CASSERLAGAGSYNEQFF,TGTGCCAGCAGTGAACGACTAGCGGGAGCCGGGTCCTACAATGAGCAGTTCTTC
TRBJ2-7,.,.,TRBV9,CASSVGGDGYYEQYF,TGTGCCAGCAGCGTAGGAGGTGACGGATACTACGAGCAGTACTTC
TRBJ2-7,TRBD1,.,TRBV5-1,CASSSDRVPYEQYF,TGCGCCAGCAGCTCGGACAGGGTACCCTACGAGCAGTACTTC
TRBJ1-1,.,once,TRBV12-3/TRBV12-4,CASSPTLPEAFF,TGTGCCAGCAGTCCGACTCTTCCTGAAGCTTTCTTT
TRBJ1-1,.,.,TRBV5-1,CASSAAGASNTEAFF,TGCGCCAGCAGCGCCGCAGGGGCGTCGAACACTGAAGCTTTCTTT
TRBJ2-3,.,.,TRBV10-3,CAIRSVVTDTQYF,TGTGCCATCAGAAGCGTAGTGACAGATACGCAGTATTTT
TRBJ2-1,TRBD2,few,TRBV5-1,CASSPGLAGLREQFF,TGCGCCAGCAGCCCGGGACTAGCGGGGCTTCGTGAGCAGTTCTTC